One sample yielded the 32 T cell receptor beta chains listed below, sequenced in a study of blood T cell repertoires in COVID-19 (dated by TCRdb to about 2020). Library prep was done by the immunoSEQ multiplex PCR assay. In TCRdb, the immuneACCESS table is reduced to in-frame sequences with V and J assigned. These tables do not hold every clone; where another copy was compared, an unresolved V gene accounts for under half, and the others remain unexplained. The sample table lists 55,000 to 65,000 clones, 75% to 95% of them with a count of one. Of the sample, roughly 9.2% falls within the top ten clones. The sequencing sample was made of peripheral blood. The receptors stem from an elderly woman with active COVID-19.

The chain has TRBV5-6 and TRBJ2-3, with 11 positions matching TRBD2. With V trimmed by 3 bases and J by 2 bases, 5 bases remained unmatched. The germline gives CDR1 SGHDT, CDR2 YYEEEE. The CDR3 loop spans 16 amino acids. CDR3 in amino acids: CASSYLAGGLTDTQYF. The CDR3, as DNA: TGTGCCAGCAGCTACCTAGCGGGGGGACTCACAGATACGCAGTATTTT.

V and J are TRBV9 and TRBJ1-4; D is possibly TRBD1 (5 bases). V was shortened by 3 bases and J by 7 bases, with 19 bases between the two germline ends. The CDR3 has 16 residues. Germline lookup yields CDR1 SGDLS and CDR2 YYNGEE. This chain's CDR3 is CASSAASSGLSEKLFF. The DNA of the CDR3 is TGTGCCAGCAGCGCAGCTTCGTCAGGGTTGAGTGAAAAACTGTTTTTT.

The chain employs TRBV11-2 and TRBJ2-2; 7 nucleotides agree with TRBD1. Germline V CDR1 and CDR2: SGHAT, FQNNGV. This CDR3 spans 16 amino acids. Losses at the gene ends were 1 base for V and 2 bases for J; bases not matched to a gene: 4. In DNA form, the CDR3 reads TGTGCCAGCAGCTTAGGTCGACAGGGAAACACCGGGGAGCTGTTTTTT. Protein: CASSLGRQGNTGELFF.

The CDR3 sequence is CAISSLTGAGELFF. The DNA of the CDR3 is TGTGCCATCAGCAGTCTCACTGGAGCCGGGGAGCTGTTTTTT. The V and J genes are TRBV10-3 and TRBJ2-2; D not resolved. Trimming stripped 6 bases from V and 6 bases from J, with 14 bases between. The CDR3 runs to 14 residues. Germline loops: CDR1 ENHRY, CDR2 SYGVKD.

The sample holds one count of this clone. The J gene is TRBJ2-5, the V gene TRBV6-5; 10 positions match TRBD1. Germline loops: CDR1 MNHEY, CDR2 SVGAGI. J was trimmed by 5 bases and V by 6 bases; bases with no gene match: 9. The CDR3 loop spans 15 amino acids. The CDR3: CASRLPGQGLETQYF. Here the CDR3 DNA reads TGTGCCAGCAGGCTCCCGGGACAGGGGTTGGAGACCCAGTACTTC.

The gene calls are TRBV11-2 and TRBJ2-3; D unresolved. Germline-derived CDR1 and CDR2 are SGHAT and FQNNGV. Trimming stripped 5 bases from V and 4 bases from J, with 10 bases between. This CDR3 has 13 amino acids. CDR3 coding DNA: TGTGCCAGCAGCGTGGCCATGGCAGATACGCAGTATTTT. Amino acid sequence: CASSVAMADTQYF.

This chain links TRBV3-1 (or the pseudogene TRBV3-2) with TRBJ1-2; 8 bases are shared with TRBD1. The CDR3 is 15 amino acids. J lost 2 bases, V lost 1 base, and 3 bases had no gene match. Germline V gene lookup returns CDR1 LGHDT and CDR2 YNNKEL (reference sequence). The CDR3 spells CASSQVGQENYGYTF. The DNA of the CDR3 is TGTGCCAGCAGCCAAGTGGGACAGGAAAACTATGGCTACACCTTC.

The chain uses TRBV6-5 and TRBJ1-1; TRBD1 aligns across 10 bases. V lost 0 bases and J lost 6; bases outside the gene matches: 7. The CDR3 has 16 amino acids. The germline V gene encodes CDR1 MNHEY and CDR2 SVGAGI. Here the CDR3 DNA reads TGTGCCAGCAGTTACTCTATTCGACAGGGGGCGGCTGAAGCTTTCTTT. It specifies CASSYSIRQGAAEAFF.

V usage is TRBV4-1 and J usage is TRBJ2-3; D may be TRBD1 (6 bases). Germline-derived CDR1 and CDR2 are MGHRA and YSYEKL. Trimming stripped 3 bases from V and 7 bases from J, with 14 bases between. CDR3 length equals 14 residues. For the CDR3, the DNA is TGCGCCAGCAGCCAGGGGGCAGGGAGATATACGCAGTATTTT. This codes for CASSQGAGRYTQYF.

This chain connects TRBV2 to TRBJ2-5; D is possibly TRBD2 (6 bases). The V gene lost 0 bases and the J gene lost 5 bases, with 16 bases spanning the gap. The CDR3 runs 16 residues. Germline CDR1 is SNHLY and CDR2 is FYNNEI. In DNA form, the CDR3 reads TGTGCCAGCAGTGAAGCGTCCTCCGGGGGAGACGAGACCCAGTACTTC. Translated, it gives CASSEASSGGDETQYF.

The V call is TRBV19, the J call TRBJ2-5; TRBD2 matches at 8 bases. The CDR3 runs 14 residues. Losses at the gene ends were 1 base for V and 4 bases for J; bases not matched to a gene: 2. Germline-derived CDR1 and CDR2 are LNHDA and SQIVND (reference sequence). CDR3 sequence reads: CASSIGTSRETQYF. Written as DNA, the CDR3 is TGTGCCAGTAGTATAGGGACTAGCAGAGAGACCCAGTACTTC.

J is TRBJ2-7 and V is TRBV12-3 or TRBV12-4; TRBD2 matches at 7 bases. With 9 bases clipped from V and 5 bases from J, the junction kept 4 bases outside the gene matches. There are 11 residues in the CDR3. The CDR3 bases are TGTGCCAGTGGGGGGGGACACGAGCAGTACTTC. Protein: CASGGGHEQYF.

The gene calls are TRBV12-3 or TRBV12-4 and TRBJ1-2, with D unresolved. The CDR3 is 13 residues long. Trimming shortened V by 2 bases and J by 5 bases, and 9 bases separated the two germline ends. CDR3 residues: CASSLTPTYGYTF. CDR3 DNA: TGTGCCAGCAGTTTAACCCCTACTTATGGCTACACCTTC.

The chain uses TRBV5-1 and TRBJ2-3; D gene uncertain. The CDR3 totals 14 residues. The V gene lost 1 base and the J gene lost 4 bases, with 10 bases spanning the gap. The germline gives CDR1 SGHRS, CDR2 YFSETQ. CDR3 region: CASSLYPVSDTQYF. CDR3 sequence (DNA): TGCGCCAGCAGCTTGTATCCAGTCTCAGATACGCAGTATTTT. The variable domain in full, with the rest retrieved from reference TRBV5-1 and TRBJ2-3, is KAGVTQTPRYLIKTRGQQVTLSCSPISGHRSVSWYQQTPGQGLQFLFEYFSETQRNKGNFPGRFSGRQFSNSRSEMNVSTLELGDSALYLCASSLYPVSDTQYFGPGTRLTVL.

The V call is TRBV27, the J call TRBJ2-7; a possible D gene is TRBD1 (6 bases). V lost 4 bases to trimming and J lost 0 bases, with 10 bases between them. This CDR3 has 14 amino acids. CDR1 and CDR2 (germline): MNHEY, SMNVEV (reference sequence). CDR3 amino acids: CASSSLQGSYEQYV. The DNA of the CDR3 is TGTGCCAGCAGTTCCTTACAGGGCTCCTACGAGCAGTACGTC.

V and J are TRBV2 and TRBJ1-5; no clear D. The germline CDR1 and CDR2 sequences are SNHLY and FYNNEI. The CDR3 sequence is 13 residues long. The V and J ends lost 6 bases and 5 bases respectively, with 11 bases between them. CDR3 residues: CASRLTPYQPQHF. The CDR3 DNA is TGTGCCAGCAGACTCACCCCTTATCAGCCCCAGCATTTT.

V usage is TRBV5-6 and J usage is TRBJ2-1, with D unclear. Germline V gene data show CDR1 as SGHDT and CDR2 as YYEEEE. The CDR3 has 11 amino acids. The germline V and J ends were trimmed by 0 bases and 8 bases, with 3 bases remaining between them. The CDR3 reads CASSLVDEQFF. In DNA, the CDR3 is TGTGCCAGCAGCTTGGTCGATGAGCAGTTCTTC. The variable domain in full, with the rest retrieved from reference TRBV5-6 and TRBJ2-1, is DAGVTQSPTHLIKTRGQQVTLRCSPKSGHDTVSWYQQALGQGPQFIFQYYEEEERQRGNFPDRFSGHQFPNYSSELNVNALLLGDSALYLCASSLVDEQFFGPGTRLTVL.

This rearrangement joins TRBV18 to TRBJ1-4, with 7 nucleotides matching TRBD1. The CDR3 loop spans 17 amino acids. Losses at the gene ends were 3 bases for V and 5 bases for J; bases not matched to a gene: 12. CDR1 and CDR2 from the germline V gene are KGHSH and LQKENI. CDR3 sequence (DNA): TGTGCCAGCTCACCTCGTAGACAGGGCCCCTGGAATGAAAAACTGTTTTTT. Protein: CASSPRRQGPWNEKLFF.

The rearrangement links TRBV5-8 to TRBJ2-5, with D possibly TRBD1 on 5 matching bases. The germline CDR1 and CDR2 sequences are SGHTS and YDEGEE. Between the trimmed V and J ends, which lost 4 bases and 5 bases, there was a span of 15 bases. The CDR3 contains 14 residues. CDR3 region: CASSPMTAAETQYF. CDR3 coding DNA: TGTGCCAGCAGCCCTATGACAGCCGCGGAGACCCAGTACTTC.

The chain employs TRBV7-9 and TRBJ2-3; a weak D match, TRBD2 (5 bases). Germline lookup yields CDR1 SEHNR and CDR2 FQNEAQ (reference sequence). The CDR3 is 15 residues long. The germline V and J ends were trimmed by 6 bases and 3 bases, with 16 bases remaining between them. In DNA, the CDR3 is TGTGCCAGCAGTTACGAGGGCTATGCGACAGATACGCAGTATTTT. As protein: CASSYEGYATDTQYF.

V usage is TRBV28 and J usage is TRBJ1-5; D is undetermined. There are 14 residues in the CDR3. V was shortened by 4 bases and J by 0 bases, with 7 bases between the two germline ends. Germline assignment: CDR1 MDHEN and CDR2 SYDVKM. CDR3 nucleotide sequence: TGTGCCAGCAGTTCTCTCTATAGCAATCAGCCCCAGCATTTT. It translates to CASSSLYSNQPQHF.

The chain joins TRBV4-2 to TRBJ2-7; D might be TRBD1 (5 bases). CDR3 size: 15 residues. V dropped 0 bases and J dropped 6 bases, with 15 bases sitting between them. CDR1 is LGHNA, CDR2 YNFKEQ, per germline. The CDR3: CASSQDQGGALEQYF. Here the CDR3 DNA reads TGTGCCAGCAGCCAAGATCAGGGTGGAGCCCTCGAGCAGTACTTC.

This rearrangement joins TRBV29-1 to TRBJ2-2; 9 nucleotides agree with TRBD1. Germline V gene sequence: CDR1 SQVTM, CDR2 ANQGSEA. The J segment lost 4 bases and the V segment lost 3 bases, leaving 12 bases of the junction unmatched. There are 17 residues in the CDR3. This chain's CDR3 is CSVDEQGASGRTGELFF. The CDR3 nucleotides read TGCAGCGTTGATGAACAGGGGGCGAGTGGGCGCACCGGGGAGCTGTTTTTT.

The chain recombines TRBV28 with TRBJ2-1, with D possibly TRBD2 on 5 matching bases. The CDR3 loop spans 13 amino acids. Germline CDR1 is MDHEN and CDR2 is SYDVKM. With 6 bases removed from V and 4 bases from J, the gap between germline ends came to 10 bases. The CDR3 DNA reads as TGTGCCAGCAGCTACACTAGTTACAATGAGCAGTTCTTC. Protein: CASSYTSYNEQFF.

The chain is built from TRBV6-4 and TRBJ2-7; TRBD1 matches 9 bases. Trimming at V came to 9 bases and at J to 3 bases, leaving 6 bases not matched to a gene. There are 13 residues in the CDR3. Germline V lookup: CDR1 MRHNA, CDR2 SNTAGT. CDR3 DNA sequence: TGTGCCAGACAGGGGGCCCTCATCTACGAGCAGTACTTC. Translated, it gives CARQGALIYEQYF.

The rearrangement joins TRBV7-9 to TRBJ2-1; 16 nucleotides align to TRBD2. The length of the CDR3 is 18 residues. V lost 5 bases, J lost 7 bases, and 11 bases stayed unmatched. CDR1 is SEHNR, CDR2 FQNEAQ, per germline (reference sequence). The CDR3 spells CASSPSGLAGGPGNEQFF. CDR3 bases: TGTGCCAGCAGCCCTTCGGGACTAGCGGGGGGGCCGGGGAATGAGCAGTTCTTC.

V is TRBV5-1 and J is TRBJ2-3; the match to TRBD2 covers 11 bases. The CDR3 has 16 residues. Trimming at V came to 5 bases and at J to 1 base, leaving 6 bases not matched to a gene. The germline V gene encodes CDR1 SGHRS and CDR2 YFSETQ. CDR3 DNA sequence: TGCGCCAGCAGGCGGACTAGCGGGTTTCGCACAGATACGCAGTATTTT. Translating it yields CASRRTSGFRTDTQYF.

The rearrangement links TRBV6-1 to TRBJ1-6, with D possibly being TRBD1 (6 bases). Germline loops: CDR1 MNHNS, CDR2 SASEGT. The CDR3 runs 16 residues. Trimming stripped 3 bases from V and 10 bases from J, with 19 bases between. The CDR3 reads CASSESTGEGNSPLHF. CDR3 nucleotides: TGTGCCAGCAGTGAGTCGACAGGAGAAGGGAACTCACCCCTCCACTTT.

The chain is built from TRBV3-1 (or the pseudogene TRBV3-2) and TRBJ2-1, with 12 bases lining up with TRBD2. With 2 bases clipped from V and 0 bases from J, the junction kept 11 bases outside the gene matches. Germline-derived CDR1 and CDR2 are LGHDT and YNNKEL (reference sequence). The CDR3 is 20 amino acids. The CDR3 sequence: CASSQTGTSGQSGSYNEQFF. Written as DNA, the CDR3 is TGTGCCAGCAGCCAAACCGGGACTAGCGGGCAAAGCGGCTCCTACAATGAGCAGTTCTTC.

The CDR3: CASSVAGGHNEQFF. The CDR3 DNA sequence: TGTGCCAGCAGCGTAGCGGGGGGTCACAATGAGCAGTTCTTC. The chain links TRBV9 to TRBJ2-1; TRBD2 matches at 7 bases. This CDR3 comprises 14 residues. Germline V gene sequence: CDR1 SGDLS, CDR2 YYNGEE. V was clipped by 0 bases and J by 5 bases; unmatched bases: 2.

The chain employs TRBV5-1 and TRBJ1-6, with 7 bases identical to TRBD1. The CDR3 length is 16 residues. V was clipped by 0 bases and J by 6 bases; unmatched bases: 6. Germline V gives CDR1 SGHRS, CDR2 YFSETQ. In DNA, the CDR3 is TGCGCCAGCAGCTTGGTAGGGGGCCGTAGTAATTCACCCCTCCACTTT. Translation: CASSLVGGRSNSPLHF.

The V call is TRBV10-3, the J call TRBJ2-3; D not resolved. Trimming pared 4 bases from V and 2 bases from J, leaving 13 bases between. The CDR3 is 15 residues long. Germline V gene lookup returns CDR1 ENHRY and CDR2 SYGVKD. The CDR3 DNA sequence: TGTGCCATCAGTGTTGCGGCAAGATTCACAGATACGCAGTATTTT. This sequence encodes CAISVAARFTDTQYF.